One sample yielded the 10 T cell receptor beta chains listed below, sequenced in a study of cytomegalovirus exposure and HLA in healthy donors. Produced via immunoSEQ multiplex PCR; TCRdb's table is partial and in-frame only. Of about 79,000 clones listed, 93% are singletons. The sample comprised PBMCs. The receptors here all came from a woman between 25 and 40 years old in good health and CMV-seronegative.

The J gene is TRBJ2-5, the V gene TRBV7-9; TRBD1 aligns across 7 bases. Trimming cost V 1 base and J 1 base; bases outside gene matches: 6. The CDR3 spans 16 residues. Germline V gene sequence: CDR1 SEHNR, CDR2 FQNEAQ (reference sequence). The chain's CDR3 is CASSLELGQLQETQYF. CDR3 nucleotides: TGTGCCAGCAGCTTAGAGTTGGGACAGCTCCAAGAGACCCAGTACTTC.

This clone was detected once. The V call is TRBV28, the J call TRBJ1-3, with D maybe TRBD1 (6 bases). The V end lost 10 bases, the J end lost 0 bases, and 10 bases lay between the germline ends. The CDR3 runs to 13 residues. Germline V CDR1 and CDR2: MDHEN, SYDVKM. This CDR3 is CATQGYSGNTIYF. The CDR3 DNA is TGTGCCACACAGGGCTACTCTGGAAACACCATATATTTT.

J is TRBJ2-7 and V is TRBV7-2, with TRBD1 as a possible D gene (5 bases). Deletions cut 5 bases from V and 3 bases from J, with 14 bases between. CDR3 length equals 14 residues. CDR1 and CDR2 (germline): SGHTA, FQGNSA. This chain's CDR3 is CASSPPNRIYEQYF. The CDR3 DNA reads as TGTGCCAGCAGCCCACCCAACAGGATCTACGAGCAGTACTTC.

The CDR3, as DNA: TGTGCCAGCAGCAATGTCACACAGGGGACACCTTCGAACACTGAAGCTTTCTTT. It codes for CASSNVTQGTPSNTEAFF. The chain carries TRBV21-1 and TRBJ1-1; TRBD1 is taken as the D call from the table, unchecked against the DNA. TRBV21-1 is a pseudogene segment. The CDR3 contains 18 residues.

This chain links TRBV7-3 with TRBJ2-1; no definite D call. Looked up from germline, CDR1 is SGHTA and CDR2 is FQGTGA. The CDR3 is 14 amino acids. V was shortened by 4 bases and J by 5 bases, with 12 bases between the two germline ends. In nucleotides, the CDR3 is TGTGCCAGCAGCTCCCCCTGGAGAAACAATGAGCAGTTCTTC. Translated: CASSSPWRNNEQFF.

This sequence joins TRBV29-1 and TRBJ2-3, with D possibly TRBD1 on 6 matching bases. The V and J ends lost 4 bases and 2 bases respectively, with 19 bases between them. Germline CDR1 and CDR2: SQVTM and ANQGSEA. CDR3 length: 16 amino acids. The CDR3 is CSVAGRGRGFTDTQYF. The DNA of the CDR3 is TGCAGCGTTGCGGGTCGGGGAAGGGGGTTCACAGATACGCAGTATTTT.

This chain connects TRBV6-5 to TRBJ1-2; D gene ambiguous. The CDR3 sequence is 13 residues long. V lost 2 bases and J 4 bases, leaving 8 bases between the germline ends. From germline, CDR1 is MNHEY and CDR2 SVGAGI. CDR3 DNA sequence: TGTGCCAGCAGTTACGTTTCCTCCTATGGCTACACCTTC. The encoded protein is CASSYVSSYGYTF.

This rearrangement joins TRBV6-6 to TRBJ2-7; D perhaps matches TRBD1 (5 bases). Germline CDR1 and CDR2: MNHNY and SVGAGI (reference sequence). V lost 7 bases, J lost 2 bases, and 12 bases lay in between. The CDR3 totals 13 residues. Here the CDR3 reads CASTDSPTYEQYF. DNA for the CDR3: TGTGCCAGCACCGACAGCCCAACCTACGAGCAGTACTTC.

This chain uses TRBV7-2 with TRBJ2-1, with unresolved D. V lost 1 base, J lost 0 bases, and 7 bases lay in between. Germline V gene lookup returns CDR1 SGHTA and CDR2 FQGNSA. CDR3 size: 15 residues. CDR3 in DNA: TGTGCCAGCAGCTTAGTGAGAGGCTCCTACAATGAGCAGTTCTTC. Protein: CASSLVRGSYNEQFF.

The V gene is TRBV7-6, the J gene TRBJ1-3, with 7 bases aligning to TRBD1. There are 14 residues in the CDR3. CDR1 and CDR2 (germline): SGHVS, FNYEAQ. V gave up 1 base and J gave up 7 bases; unmatched junction bases: 4. CDR3 residues: CASSLDDRENTIYF. The DNA of the CDR3 is TGTGCCAGCAGCTTAGATGACAGGGAGAACACCATATATTTT.